This T cell receptor (beta chain) was sequenced in a study of cytomegalovirus exposure and HLA in healthy donors. Across the study: The Caucasian-associated ancestry cluster contained 75% to 85% of the approximately 390 genotyped donors.

PCR involved 60 Vbeta and 13 Jbeta primers. Study processing details: Later, an analysis found roughly 80 million unique TCR beta chains, and about 10 million of these were shared. The repertoire was sequenced with immunoSEQ multiplex PCR; TCRdb's copy has only in-frame clones and lacks some. That table furnishes V, J and clone size, whereas the DNA furnished D and trimming. The sample includes about 140,000 clones, over 70% of them seen just once. CDR1 MNHEY and CDR2 SMNVEV come from the germline V gene (reference sequence). Trimming stripped 3 bases from V and 5 bases from J, with 10 bases between. The CDR3 consists of 13 residues. Study results and caveats: HLA restriction was apparent for most CMV-associated TCR beta chains in a later analysis. Later analysis suggested links between common viral pathogens and several top significant clusters.

With regard to this clone: Its antigen is not known.

The chain is built from TRBV27 and TRBJ1-2, with D hard to call. The TCR was taken from a woman aged 40-49 years in good health and CMV-seronegative. The specimen sequenced was PBMCs. CDR3 DNA sequence: TGTGCCAGCAGTTTTGACACCAGATATGGCTACACCTTC. This gives the protein CASSFDTRYGYTF.